This T cell receptor beta chain was captured by sequencing in a study of cytomegalovirus exposure and HLA in healthy donors. About the study: Researchers found that less than 90% of about 400 genotyped donors fell within the Caucasian-associated ancestry cluster. Study-level findings and limits: In a later analysis, a genetic analysis reported fewer productive-TCR N-insertions in an Asian-associated ancestry cluster than the cohort average.

Primers: 60 Vbeta forward and 13 Jbeta reverse. Clones were read by immunoSEQ multiplex PCR, and TCRdb kept only the in-frame ones, dropping some. This specimen shows 70,000 to 100,000 clones; the ten leading clones hold 3.8%. The CDR3 totals 14 residues. Trimming cost V 9 bases and J 5 bases; bases outside gene matches: 11. The germline V gene encodes CDR1 LNHDA and CDR2 SQIVND (reference sequence). In regard to this clone: What it recognizes is unknown.

Sampled while nominally healthy, donors likely had unrecorded immune exposures. This TCR was sampled from a man younger than 35 in good health and CMV-seropositive. The sample consisted of PBMCs. This chain connects TRBV19 to TRBJ1-2; TRBD1 matches 8 bases. Here the CDR3 reads CASNSGQGVYGYTF. The CDR3 DNA follows: TGTGCCAGCAATTCTGGACAGGGTGTTTATGGCTACACCTTC.